This section outlines one T cell receptor (beta chain) sequence together with its context. Its antigen is still unknown. These data belong to a study of CD8+ T cells in alopecia areata. At the level of the study: Tofacitinib exposure lasted 6 to 18 months, followed by 6 months off drug. General observations from the study: In lesional scalp, particularly from alopecia totalis/universalis, clonality was higher than in normal scalp. Mice showed clearer TCR sharing than patients did, a gap that was possibly HLA-related.

V lost 10 bases to trimming and J lost 2 bases, with 9 bases between them. CDR1 and CDR2 from the germline V gene are MGHDK and SYGVNS. The CDR3 has 12 residues. Those with alopecia areata gave lesional scalp punch biopsies and peripheral blood. Reverse transcribed after extraction, RNA yielded cDNA as the sequencing template. Libraries were prepared by immunoSEQ multiplex PCR; TCRdb keeps only in-frame clonotypes and omits some of them. Here the sample spans about 150,000 clones, about 50% being singletons. The clonotype comes from a human donor with alopecia areata. The sequenced sample was CD8+ T cells sorted from blood, obtained at week 0. The V call is TRBV25-1, the J call TRBJ1-5, with D hard to call. The CDR3 DNA reads as TGTGCCACCGCATTGGGCAATCAGCCCCAGCATTTT. Encoded protein: CATALGNQPQHF.